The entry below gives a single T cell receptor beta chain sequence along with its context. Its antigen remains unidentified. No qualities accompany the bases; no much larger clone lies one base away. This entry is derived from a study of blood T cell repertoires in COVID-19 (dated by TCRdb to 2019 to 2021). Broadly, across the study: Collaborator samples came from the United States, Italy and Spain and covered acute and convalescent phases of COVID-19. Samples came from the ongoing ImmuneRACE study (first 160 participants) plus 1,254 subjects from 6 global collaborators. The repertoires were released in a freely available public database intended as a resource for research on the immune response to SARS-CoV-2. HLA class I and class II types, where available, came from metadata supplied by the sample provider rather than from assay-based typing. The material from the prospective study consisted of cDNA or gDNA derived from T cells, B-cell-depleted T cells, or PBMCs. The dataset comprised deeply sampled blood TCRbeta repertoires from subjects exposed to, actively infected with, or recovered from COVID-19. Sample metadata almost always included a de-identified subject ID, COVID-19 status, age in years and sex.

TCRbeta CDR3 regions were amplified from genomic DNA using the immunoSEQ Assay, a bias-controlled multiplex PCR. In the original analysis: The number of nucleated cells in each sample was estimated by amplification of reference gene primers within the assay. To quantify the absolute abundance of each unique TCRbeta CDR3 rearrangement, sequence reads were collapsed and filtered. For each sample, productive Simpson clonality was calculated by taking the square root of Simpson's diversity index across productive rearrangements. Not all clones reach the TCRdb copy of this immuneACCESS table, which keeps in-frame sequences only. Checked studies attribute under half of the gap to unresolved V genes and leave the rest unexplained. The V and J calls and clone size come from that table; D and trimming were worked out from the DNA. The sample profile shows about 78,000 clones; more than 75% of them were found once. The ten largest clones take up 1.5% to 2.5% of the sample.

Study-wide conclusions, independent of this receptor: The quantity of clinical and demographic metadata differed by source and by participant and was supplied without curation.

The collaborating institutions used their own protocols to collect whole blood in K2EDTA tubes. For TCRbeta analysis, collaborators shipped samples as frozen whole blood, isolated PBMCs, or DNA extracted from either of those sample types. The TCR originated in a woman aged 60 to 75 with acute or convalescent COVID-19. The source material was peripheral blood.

The CDR3 is CASSPEEWGYTF. Read as DNA, the sequence is TGTGCCAGCTCACCCGAGGAGTGGGGCTACACCTTC. Recombination linked TRBV18 to TRBJ1-2; no D segment can be confidently identified. The CDR3, cysteine through phenylalanine, is 12 amino acids long. The CDR3 DNA has 36 bases and is translated from base 1. From a lookup of the germline V gene, CDR1 and CDR2 are KGHSH and LQKENI. The junction shows trimming of 3 bases on V and 8 bases on J, plus 10 bases between the germline ends. Full variable domain (CDR3 extended with the reference TRBV18 and TRBJ1-2 proteins): NAGVMQNPRHLVRRRGQEARLRCSPMKGHSHVYWYRQLPEEGLKFMVYLQKENIIDESGMPKERFSAEFPKEGPSILRIQQVVRGDSAAYFCASSPEEWGYTFGSGTRLTVV.